Each of the 22 T cell receptor beta chains below was sequenced from the same sample in a study of vaccination effects on CD4 cells after COVID-19. Antigen-specific CD4+ T cells were expanded with viral peptide pools in the ViraFEST assay before sequencing. Subsequent to approximately 9 days of culture, CD4+ T cells were isolated. Vaccine recipients, nucleocapsid antibody negative, had no prior SARS-CoV-2 infection. These receptors lack a known antigen. Method: immunoSEQ multiplex PCR; TCRdb's copy keeps in-frame clones and lacks some. The sample has about 73,000 clones; about four fifths are singletons. Material: CD4+ T cells from PBMCs cultured with HCoV-NL63 spike peptides, obtained before COVID-19 vaccination. These receptors all come from a human donor who received a COVID-19 vaccine.

This clone was picked up one time. The genes are TRBV18 and TRBJ2-5; 7 bases align to TRBD1. After removal of 3 bases from V and 6 bases from J, the junction contained 4 bases not matched to a gene. The germline V gene has CDR1 KGHSH and CDR2 LQKENI. The CDR3 sequence is 13 residues long. The chain's CDR3 is CASSPRQGKTQYF. In DNA form, the CDR3 reads TGTGCCAGCTCACCTAGACAGGGAAAGACCCAGTACTTC.

V and J are TRBV9 and TRBJ2-1, with a tentative D call TRBD1 (6 bases). Germline loops: CDR1 SGDLS, CDR2 YYNGEE. The CDR3 is 15 amino acids. Trimming removed 4 bases at V and 0 bases at J, with 11 bases between. CDR3 in amino acids: CASSPDRSSYNEQFF. CDR3 coding DNA: TGTGCCAGCAGCCCTGACAGGAGCTCCTACAATGAGCAGTTCTTC.

CDR3 sequence (DNA): TGTGCCAGCAGTGAGGGAGGGTCGGGTGTCTATGGCTACACCTTC. Its protein product is CASSEGGSGVYGYTF. The chain employs TRBV6-1 and TRBJ1-2; the D is unclear. The V and J ends lost 3 bases and 4 bases respectively, with 15 bases between them. CDR1 is MNHNS, CDR2 SASEGT, per germline. CDR3 length equals 15 residues.

The J gene is TRBJ1-5, the V gene TRBV10-1; 10 bases align to TRBD1. This CDR3 region has 14 residues. Per the germline V gene, CDR1 is WNHNN and CDR2 is SYGVQD (reference sequence). V was clipped by 4 bases and J by 4 bases; unmatched bases: 1. The CDR3 loop reads CASSVGQGNQPQHF. The CDR3 DNA reads as TGCGCCAGCAGTGTGGGACAGGGGAATCAGCCCCAGCATTTT.

The chain joins TRBV7-2 to TRBJ2-3, with 12 positions matching TRBD2. Germline loops: CDR1 SGHTA, CDR2 FQGNSA. The CDR3 has 15 amino acids. The V segment lost 4 bases and the J segment 8 bases; nucleotides outside the gene matches: 7. CDR3 loop: CASSWTSGADGTQYF. The CDR3 DNA sequence: TGTGCCAGCAGCTGGACTAGCGGGGCGGACGGTACGCAGTATTTT.

This chain uses TRBV25-1 with TRBJ2-5; D may correspond to TRBD1 or TRBD2 (5 bases each). Germline V lookup: CDR1 MGHDK, CDR2 SYGVNS. Trimming left V 1 base short and J 6 bases short, with 15 bases between. This CDR3 region has 15 residues. CDR3 bases: TGTGCCAGCAGTGAATCCGGGGCCCAGGTGAAGACCCAGTACTTC. As protein: CASSESGAQVKTQYF.

This chain links TRBV10-3 with TRBJ1-2; D unresolved. V lost 3 bases, J lost 3 bases, and 2 bases lay in between. The CDR3 contains 11 residues. CDR1 is ENHRY, CDR2 SYGVKD, per germline. This CDR3 reads CAISEYYGYTF. CDR3 nucleotides: TGTGCCATCAGTGAATACTATGGCTACACCTTC.

The rearrangement joins TRBV5-1 to TRBJ2-2; D remains unclear. The CDR3 runs to 14 residues. From germline, CDR1 is SGHRS and CDR2 YFSETQ. V was cut by 0 bases and J by 3 bases, with 6 bases left in between. The CDR3 loop reads CASSLGLDTGELFF. The CDR3 nucleotides read TGCGCCAGCAGCTTGGGCCTGGACACCGGGGAGCTGTTTTTT.

This clone has a handful of counts. V usage is TRBV18 and J usage is TRBJ2-2; D is unresolved. This CDR3 region has 14 residues. V dropped 3 bases and J dropped 3 bases, with 8 bases sitting between them. Per germline, CDR1 KGHSH and CDR2 LQKENI. As DNA, the CDR3 is TGTGCCAGCTCACCCAACGTGGACACCGGGGAGCTGTTTTTT. Amino acids: CASSPNVDTGELFF.

This clone came up a few times. The V call is TRBV7-3, the J call TRBJ2-1, with D perhaps TRBD1 or TRBD2 (5 bases each). V lost 2 bases and J lost 0, with 11 bases in between. The CDR3 length is 16 residues. The V gene's germline CDR1 is SGHTA and CDR2 FQGTGA. This CDR3 reads CASSLWGSSSYNEQFF. The DNA of the CDR3 is TGTGCCAGCAGCTTATGGGGGTCGAGCTCCTACAATGAGCAGTTCTTC.

The chain recombines TRBV7-3 with TRBJ1-1, with D unresolved. The V gene lost 3 bases and the J gene lost 3 bases, with 8 bases spanning the gap. Germline CDR1 reads SGHTA; CDR2 reads FQGTGA. The CDR3 length is 13 residues. The CDR3 sequence: CASSFYWDTEAFF. The CDR3 DNA sequence: TGTGCCAGCAGCTTCTACTGGGACACTGAAGCTTTCTTT.

The V and J genes are TRBV4-1 and TRBJ2-3, with a tentative D call TRBD2 (6 bases). This CDR3 has 18 residues. V dropped 0 bases and J dropped 0 bases, with 16 bases sitting between them. Germline CDR1 is MGHRA and CDR2 is YSYEKL. The CDR3 nucleotides are TGCGCCAGCAGCCAAGAGAGGGTGCGGGGTCAGAGCACAGATACGCAGTATTTT. It specifies CASSQERVRGQSTDTQYF.

The V gene is TRBV2, the J gene TRBJ1-3; unclear D gene. Between the trimmed V and J ends, which lost 6 bases and 9 bases, there was a span of 12 bases. CDR1 is SNHLY, CDR2 FYNNEI, per germline. The CDR3 totals 12 residues. The CDR3 here is CASSLTLATIYF. The CDR3 DNA follows: TGTGCCAGCAGCCTAACCCTGGCCACCATATATTTT.

V usage is TRBV5-1 and J usage is TRBJ2-5; D gene ambiguous. There are 13 residues in the CDR3. Germline CDR1 is SGHRS and CDR2 is YFSETQ. V gave up 1 base and J gave up 5 bases, with 9 bases separating them. CDR3: CASSLNLRETQYF. In DNA form, the CDR3 reads TGCGCCAGCAGCTTGAATTTAAGGGAGACCCAGTACTTC.

This clone was detected only a few times. The V call is TRBV27, the J call TRBJ2-1; a weak D match, TRBD1 (5 bases). The V and J ends lost 6 bases and 6 bases respectively, with 15 bases between them. Germline V CDR1 and CDR2: MNHEY, SMNVEV (reference sequence). CDR3 length: 14 amino acids. CDR3 sequence reads: CASSPLFTGNEQFF. The DNA for the CDR3 is TGTGCCAGCAGCCCCCTGTTTACAGGCAATGAGCAGTTCTTC.

V usage is TRBV19 and J usage is TRBJ2-3; 8 bases line up with TRBD2. This CDR3 spans 15 amino acids. Germline values: CDR1 LNHDA, CDR2 SQIVND (reference sequence). Trimming cost V 6 bases and J 4 bases; bases outside gene matches: 9. The CDR3 loop is CASRRQSGGADTQYF. In DNA, the CDR3 is TGTGCCAGTAGACGTCAAAGCGGGGGAGCAGATACGCAGTATTTT.

The chain joins TRBV7-2 to TRBJ2-5; D tentatively fits TRBD1 or TRBD2 (5 bases each). V lost 5 bases to trimming and J lost 4 bases, with 5 bases between them. CDR1 and CDR2 (germline): SGHTA, FQGNSA. The length of the CDR3 is 11 residues. In DNA form, the CDR3 reads TGTGCCAGCAGCGGGACAGAGACCCAGTACTTC. This translates into CASSGTETQYF.

This sequence joins TRBV11-3 and TRBJ2-1; tentatively, D is TRBD2 (6 bases). In germline, CDR1 is SGHNT, CDR2 YENEEA. The CDR3 has 15 residues. V was pared by 5 bases and J by 9 bases, with 20 bases between. The CDR3: CASSRGSEVVGEQFF. The CDR3 nucleotides read TGTGCCAGCAGCCGGGGGAGTGAGGTTGTGGGTGAGCAGTTCTTC. The full variable domain, in which reference TRBV11-3 and TRBJ2-1 provide the parts outside the CDR3, is EAGVVQSPRYKIIEKKQPVAFWCNPISGHNTLYWYLQNLGQGPELLIRYENEEAVDDSQLPKDRFSAERLKGVDSTLKIQPAELGDSAVYLCASSRGSEVVGEQFFGPGTRLTVL.

The V call is TRBV5-1, the J call TRBJ1-2, with D unresolved. CDR1 is SGHRS and CDR2 is YFSETQ in the germline V gene. CDR3 size: 13 residues. V was clipped by 5 bases and J by 0 bases, with 8 bases between them. The CDR3 is CASRLESNYGYTF. The DNA of the CDR3 is TGCGCCAGCAGGCTGGAATCTAACTATGGCTACACCTTC.

The V and J genes are TRBV4-3 and TRBJ2-3, with D hard to call. CDR3 length equals 13 residues. Germline CDR1 and CDR2: LGHNA and YSLEER. Trimming cost V 0 bases and J 2 bases, with 3 bases left between them. CDR3 region: CASSQDYTDTQYF. The CDR3 DNA reads as TGCGCCAGCAGCCAAGATTACACAGATACGCAGTATTTT.

This clone showed up just a few times. The chain couples TRBV19 to TRBJ1-1; the D is unclear. The CDR3 is made up of 14 amino acids. V was shortened by 3 bases and J by 5 bases, with 13 bases between the two germline ends. Germline V CDR1 and CDR2: LNHDA, SQIVND (reference sequence). CDR3 DNA sequence: TGTGCCAGTAGTATGGGAGGGCTGGGGACTGAAGCTTTCTTT. Translation gives CASSMGGLGTEAFF.

The sample holds a few counts of this clone. The chain uses TRBV6-2 or TRBV6-3 and TRBJ2-7; no clear D gene. The CDR3 is made up of 14 amino acids. The V and J ends lost 2 bases and 4 bases respectively, with 12 bases between them. Germline V gene sequence: CDR1 MNHEY, CDR2 SVGEGT. The CDR3: CASSYPGKKYEQYV. The CDR3 region has the DNA TGTGCCAGCAGTTACCCGGGTAAGAAGTACGAGCAGTACGTC.